This T cell receptor (beta chain) was recovered during a study of blood T cell repertoires in COVID-19. Study context: From T cells, B-cell-depleted T cells, or PBMCs came the material, which was cDNA or gDNA.

In the authors' workflow: Estimation of nucleated cell counts was performed using reference gene primer amplification. Data came from immunoSEQ multiplex PCR; TCRdb stores just in-frame clones and leaves some out. The V and J calls and clone size are taken from that table; D and trimming were inferred from the DNA. This table has some 210,000 clones, just over 90% appearing once. CDR3 length equals 16 residues. The V gene lost 0 bases and the J gene lost 5 bases, with 13 bases spanning the gap. Germline V lookup: CDR1 SGHVS, CDR2 FQNEAQ. This receptor was obtained from a man aged 30 to 39 with acute or convalescent COVID-19. The chain joins TRBV7-8 to TRBJ2-2; TRBD2 is a possible D gene (5 bases). The sample comprised peripheral blood. In DNA, the CDR3 is TGTGCCAGCAGCTTAGCTACTGGACGGGGAACCGGGGAGCTGTTTTTT. This sequence encodes CASSLATGRGTGELFF.